This T cell receptor beta chain was retrieved from a study of chemoradiotherapy in HPV16-positive cancers. Relative to its sample, this clone is medium-sized (0.01 to 0.1%). Deletions cut 2 bases from V and 2 bases from J, with 17 bases between. The CDR3 runs 17 residues. CDR1 and CDR2 (germline): SGHTA, FQGNSA. Profiled with immunoSEQ multiplex PCR; TCRdb holds only in-frame clones, not every one. The table has 15,000 or so clones, nearly 80% seen once; the top ten hold 11%. This clonotype was obtained from a human donor with HPV-associated anogenital cancer. Sampling was done from a patient who underwent chemoradiotherapy. The chain employs TRBV7-2 and TRBJ2-3; maybe TRBD2 (6 bases). CDR3 DNA sequence: TGTGCCAGCAGCTTATGGTCCCAGCGGGTCCCCACAGATACGCAGTATTTT. Translated: CASSLWSQRVPTDTQYF. The variable domain in full, completed from reference TRBV7-2 and TRBJ2-3, reads GAGVSQSPSNKVTEKGKDVELRCDPISGHTALYWYRQSLGQGLEFLIYFQGNSAPDKSGLPSDRFSAERTGGSVSTLTIQRTQQEDSAVYLCASSLWSQRVPTDTQYFGPGTRLTVL.